Listed below are T cell receptor beta chains from one sample, sequenced in a study of blood T cell repertoires in COVID-19. TCRdb keeps only in-frame clones here, not all; method: immunoSEQ multiplex PCR. The repertoire holds 310,000 or so clones, with about 87% as singletons. Sequenced sample: PBMCs or T cells enriched from blood (not recorded which). The receptor source for this set is a woman aged 18-29 years who had recovered from COVID-19. Both conserved end residues are part of each CDR3. D genes are given only for firm matches. Only part of the rows carry a size: once, few, many, or a class if the clone is expanded.

CDR3aa | CDR3nt | abundance | d_gene | len | j_gene | v_gene
CASSFRRQISYNEQFF | TGTGCCAGCAGCTTCAGGAGACAGATATCCTACAATGAGCAGTTCTTC | . | . | 16 | TRBJ2-1 | TRBV7-2
CASSQGGTFFRAFF | TGCGCCAGCAGCCAAGGAGGGACATTTTTCAGGGCTTTCTTT | . | . | 14 | TRBJ1-1 | TRBV4-1
CASSRTGNGELFF | TGTGCCAGCAGCCGGACAGGGAACGGGGAGCTGTTTTTT | . | TRBD1 | 13 | TRBJ2-2 | TRBV7-3
CASSPGDRGSSVNPDTQYF | TGTGCCAGCAGCCCCGGGGACAGGGGTTCCAGCGTTAATCCAGATACGCAGTATTTT | once | TRBD1 | 19 | TRBJ2-3 | TRBV5-4
CASSVSHYSGLLYNEQFF | TGTGCCAGCAGTGTTTCCCACTATAGCGGGCTCCTCTACAATGAGCAGTTCTTC | . | TRBD2 | 18 | TRBJ2-1 | TRBV6-1
CASSRTGGDYGYTF | TGCGCCAGCAGCCGGACAGGGGGTGACTATGGCTACACCTTC | . | TRBD1 | 14 | TRBJ1-2 | TRBV5-1
CASSQLGQPNTEAFF | TGTGCCAGCAGCCAGCTGGGACAGCCGAACACTGAAGCTTTCTTT | . | TRBD1 | 15 | TRBJ1-1 | TRBV3-1/TRBV3-2
CASSFKGGKGYNEQFF | TGTGCCAGCAGTTTTAAAGGGGGCAAGGGGTACAATGAGCAGTTCTTC | . | TRBD1 | 16 | TRBJ2-1 | TRBV6-2/TRBV6-3
CASSHKKEGYSGNTIYF | TGTGCCAGCAGCCATAAAAAGGAGGGCTACTCTGGAAACACCATATATTTT | . | . | 17 | TRBJ1-3 | TRBV3-1/TRBV3-2
CAWSPGTGGNQPQHF | TGTGCCTGGAGTCCAGGGACAGGGGGCAATCAGCCCCAGCATTTT | . | TRBD1 | 15 | TRBJ1-5 | TRBV30
CSVEFDRAYEQYF | TGCAGCGTTGAGTTTGACAGGGCCTACGAGCAGTACTTC | . | TRBD1 | 13 | TRBJ2-7 | TRBV29-1
CASSSQGNTEAFF | TGTGCCAGCTCATCTCAGGGGAACACTGAAGCTTTCTTT | . | . | 13 | TRBJ1-1 | TRBV18
CASSQKRVGTYNEQFF | TGTGCCAGCAGCCAAAAGAGGGTTGGCACGTACAATGAGCAGTTCTTC | . | . | 16 | TRBJ2-1 | TRBV7-3
CASSPRGQAPYGYTF | TGTGCCAGCAGTCCGCGAGGACAGGCCCCCTATGGCTACACCTTC | . | TRBD1 | 15 | TRBJ1-2 | TRBV28
CAWAGEGGNQPQHF | TGTGCCTGGGCAGGGGAGGGAGGCAATCAGCCCCAGCATTTT | . | . | 14 | TRBJ1-5 | TRBV30
CAFSTAETGELFF | TGTGCCTTTTCAACCGCGGAGACCGGGGAGCTGTTTTTT | . | . | 13 | TRBJ2-2 | TRBV30
CAIRSGLERDTQYF | TGTGCCATCAGGTCGGGACTAGAGCGAGATACGCAGTATTTT | . | TRBD2 | 14 | TRBJ2-3 | TRBV10-3
CASSVWGTTDTQYF | TGTGCCAGCAGCGTTTGGGGCACGACAGATACGCAGTATTTT | . | . | 14 | TRBJ2-3 | TRBV9
CASSPVGALTDTQYF | TGTGCCAGCAGCCCGGTGGGGGCCTTAACAGATACGCAGTATTTT | . | . | 15 | TRBJ2-3 | TRBV28
CASSPDSIPGNTIYF | TGTGCCAGCAGCCCGGACAGCATCCCTGGAAACACCATATATTTT | . | . | 15 | TRBJ1-3 | TRBV2
CASSVGPWTSEAMGGETQYF | TGTGCCAGCAGCGTAGGCCCATGGACTAGCGAAGCGATGGGGGGGGAGACCCAGTACTTC | once | TRBD2 | 20 | TRBJ2-5 | TRBV9
CASSRGYQETQYF | TGTGCCAGCAGTCGGGGGTACCAAGAGACCCAGTACTTC | . | . | 13 | TRBJ2-5 | TRBV28
CASSLRGGEETQYF | TGCGCCAGCAGCTTGCGCGGGGGGGAAGAGACCCAGTACTTC | . | TRBD2 | 14 | TRBJ2-5 | TRBV5-1
CASSPGQGVGANVLTF | TGTGCCAGTAGCCCCGGACAGGGGGTCGGGGCCAACGTCCTGACTTTC | many | TRBD1 | 16 | TRBJ2-6 | TRBV19
CASSIFGHDNSPLHF | TGTGCCAGTAGTATATTTGGACATGATAATTCACCCCTCCACTTT | . | . | 15 | TRBJ1-6 | TRBV19
CASSSGSWGHQGEQYF | TGTGCCAGCAGCTCAGGATCTTGGGGCCACCAAGGCGAGCAGTACTTC | . | . | 16 | TRBJ2-7 | TRBV7-2
CASSVGTSGSFQYF | TGCGCCAGCAGTGTGGGGACTAGCGGGAGCTTCCAGTACTTC | once | TRBD2 | 14 | TRBJ2-7 | TRBV10-2
CASSLLIAGVPDTQYF | TGTGCCAGCAGCTTACTTATAGCGGGAGTCCCAGATACGCAGTATTTT | . | TRBD2 | 16 | TRBJ2-3 | TRBV7-6
CAISESNSYGYTF | TGTGCCATCAGTGAGTCGAACTCTTATGGCTACACCTTC | . | . | 13 | TRBJ1-2 | TRBV10-3
CASSERNYFF | TGCGCCAGCAGTGAGAGGAACTACTTCTTT | . | . | 10 | TRBJ1-1 | TRBV10-2
CASSMRVGNYNEQFF | TGCGCCAGCAGCATGCGGGTAGGGAACTACAATGAGCAGTTCTTC | . | . | 15 | TRBJ2-1 | TRBV4-3
CASSLGTVLNSPLHF | TGTGCCAGCAGCTTAGGAACCGTACTTAATTCACCCCTCCACTTT | . | . | 15 | TRBJ1-6 | TRBV7-2
CASSYRPRGGSGELFF | TGTGCCAGCAGTTACAGGCCGCGGGGGGGCTCCGGGGAGCTGTTTTTT | . | TRBD2 | 16 | TRBJ2-2 | TRBV6-5
CATIRTGGSPLHF | TGTGCCACCATACGGACAGGGGGATCACCCCTCCACTTT | . | TRBD1 | 13 | TRBJ1-6 | TRBV24-1